This T cell receptor beta chain emerged from a study of blood T cells in healthy people across ages. For the study at large: About one barcoded beta molecule per two T cells was the capture yield of template switching.

With a J-beta primer mix and a sample-barcoded 5' primer, a second PCR ran about 6 to 11 cycles. TCRdb re-derived calls from the 5' RACE reads in MiXCR, one entry per CDR3 protein. The sample lists approximately 2,000,000 distinct CDR3 sequences, about two fifths occurring once. Each individual donor underwent a draw of approximately 10 milliliters of peripheral blood. V shed 2 bases and J 3 bases; nucleotides not matched to a gene: 18. The CDR3 is 19 amino acids. Germline V gene data show CDR1 as MGHRA and CDR2 as YSYEKL. The material sequenced was blood. J is TRBJ2-7 and V is TRBV4-1; 8 bases are a match to TRBD1. This receptor was obtained from a human donor in good health. This chain's CDR3 is CASSQRLGGPDRGNYEQYF. The CDR3 region has the DNA TGCGCCAGCAGCCAACGATTGGGAGGACCTGACAGGGGAAACTACGAGCAGTACTTC.